This passage covers 27 T cell receptor beta chains from one sample sequenced in a study of T-cell reconstitution after alpha-beta-depleted transplantation in children. Preparation of the TCRbeta library involved a method that used unique molecular identifiers. TCRdb reanalysed the PCR reads using MiXCR and keeps one entry per CDR3 protein. The repertoire holds about 500,000 distinct CDR3 sequences, with approximately 32% as singletons. The material sequenced was PBMCs from the stem cell graft donor, taken from the stem cell graft. Source of these receptors: a human donor who donated a stem cell graft to a child with aplastic anemia.

This chain connects TRBV14 to TRBJ1-4; D is undetermined. Germline V lookup: CDR1 SGHDN, CDR2 FVKESK. V was cut by 2 bases and J by 4 bases, with 14 bases left in between. There are 16 residues in the CDR3. The CDR3 DNA reads TGTGCCAGCAGCCAATTAGGCCGGACGGATAATGAAAAACTGTTTTTT. Translation: CASSQLGRTDNEKLFF.

The chain is built from TRBV4-3 and TRBJ2-5; D is perhaps TRBD1 (6 bases). The CDR3 spans 17 residues. Germline V gene sequence: CDR1 LGHNA, CDR2 YSLEER. The germline V and J ends were trimmed by 0 bases and 5 bases, with 19 bases remaining between them. CDR3 in DNA: TGCGCCAGCAGCCAAGAACTAGGAGTCCCCCAGGGGGAGACCCAGTACTTC. Protein product: CASSQELGVPQGETQYF.

This clonotype has just a few counts. The gene calls are TRBV7-8 and TRBJ2-1; D possibly corresponds to TRBD2 (6 bases). Germline CDR1 reads SGHVS; CDR2 reads FQNEAQ. V was clipped by 5 bases and J by 5 bases, with 13 bases between them. The CDR3 covers 14 residues. CDR3 residues: CASSPRDSDNEQFF. The CDR3 region has the DNA TGTGCCAGCAGCCCTCGGGACTCAGACAATGAGCAGTTCTTC.

The V gene is TRBV30, the J gene TRBJ2-5, with TRBD2 matching over 9 bases. Germline values: CDR1 GTSNPN, CDR2 SVGIG (reference sequence). J was trimmed by 5 bases and V by 3 bases; bases with no gene match: 7. The CDR3 has 14 residues. CDR3: CAWSMGGGEETQYF. The DNA for the CDR3 is TGTGCCTGGAGCATGGGCGGGGGGGAGGAGACCCAGTACTTC.

This clonotype has a handful of counts. This chain joins TRBV20-1 and TRBJ2-1, with TRBD2 matching 12 bases. The CDR3 is 16 residues long. The V gene's germline CDR1 is DFQATT and CDR2 SNEGSKA (reference sequence). V shed 1 base and J 2 bases; nucleotides not matched to a gene: 3. CDR3 coding DNA: TGCAGTGCTAGAGTACTAGCGGGAGGACCCTACAATGAGCAGTTCTTC. Its protein product is CSARVLAGGPYNEQFF.

As to this clonotype: The junction departs from the called germline gene at one end, perhaps through a read error. J is TRBJ1-2 and V is TRBV28, with D tentatively TRBD1 (5 bases). Germline values: CDR1 MDHEN, CDR2 SYDVKM. This CDR3 is built from 14 residues. The CDR3: CAGSTGQGKVGYTF. CDR3 nucleotides: TGTGCCGGCAGTACTGGTCAGGGAAAGGTTGGCTACACCTTC.

V and J are TRBV18 and TRBJ2-4; D might be TRBD2 (5 bases). V was clipped by 2 bases and J by 3 bases, with 17 bases between them. Germline assignment: CDR1 KGHSH and CDR2 LQKENI. This CDR3 is 17 amino acids long. CDR3 sequence (DNA): TGTGCCAGCTCACCATTGCTGAACTCCCGGGACAAAAACATTCAGTACTTC. Translated: CASSPLLNSRDKNIQYF.

V gene TRBV7-9 combines with J gene TRBJ2-2; TRBD2 agrees at 10 bases. This CDR3 contains 17 residues. Germline values: CDR1 SEHNR, CDR2 FQNEAQ (reference sequence). V was pared by 5 bases and J by 5 bases, with 11 bases of the junction left unmatched. The CDR3 reads CASSTGRGSGRTGELFF. The CDR3 DNA follows: TGTGCCAGCAGCACCGGCCGCGGTAGCGGGAGGACCGGGGAGCTGTTTTTT.

This clonotype has more than one count but fewer than ten. The chain couples TRBV24-1 to TRBJ2-6; a weak D match, TRBD1 (5 bases). With 5 bases removed from V and 2 bases from J, the gap between germline ends came to 9 bases. CDR1 and CDR2 (germline): KGHDR, SFDVKD. This CDR3 comprises 15 residues. The CDR3 DNA is TGTGCCACCAGTGGGTCAGGGACTGGGGCCAACGTCCTGACTTTC. As protein: CATSGSGTGANVLTF.

This rearrangement joins TRBV15 to TRBJ2-3; D may be TRBD1 (5 bases). Looked up from germline, CDR1 is LNHNV and CDR2 is YYDKDF (reference sequence). The CDR3 contains 16 residues. Trimming stripped 4 bases from V and 2 bases from J, with 16 bases between. CDR3 protein: CATSKLDIRVTDTQYF. The DNA of the CDR3 is TGTGCCACCAGCAAGCTGGACATCAGAGTCACAGATACGCAGTATTTT.

There are many counts of this clonotype. The chain links TRBV9 to TRBJ2-1; 12 nucleotides align to TRBD2. The CDR3 consists of 15 residues. The germline gives CDR1 SGDLS, CDR2 YYNGEE. J gave up 7 bases and V 0 bases, and 2 bases lay outside the gene matches. Here the CDR3 DNA reads TGTGCCAGCAGCGTAGGACTAGCGGGAGATAATGAGCAGTTCTTC. Translated: CASSVGLAGDNEQFF.

The chain combines TRBV7-3 with TRBJ2-3; D is possibly TRBD2 (6 bases). The CDR3 consists of 16 residues. Germline CDR1 is SGHTA and CDR2 is FQGTGA. Trimming took off 5 bases at V and 0 bases at J, with 15 bases between the two ends. The CDR3 here is CASSLLPGASTDTQYF. The CDR3 bases are TGTGCCAGCAGCCTCCTGCCGGGAGCTAGCACAGATACGCAGTATTTT.

J is TRBJ1-2 and V is TRBV5-6; D gene unclear. V was trimmed by 2 bases and J by 2 bases, leaving 7 bases between them. Germline values: CDR1 SGHDT, CDR2 YYEEEE. The CDR3 length is 13 residues. For the CDR3, the DNA is TGTGCCAGCAGCTTCACGGGGAACTATGGCTACACCTTC. Protein product: CASSFTGNYGYTF.

This clonotype was seen only a few times. CDR3 bases: TGTGCCAGCAGCTTGGCCAAAGCGGGAGGGCCAAAGACCCAGTACTTC. It codes for CASSLAKAGGPKTQYF. The chain joins TRBV5-4 to TRBJ2-5, with 10 positions matching TRBD2. The CDR3 sequence is 16 residues long. Germline loops: CDR1 SGHNT, CDR2 YYREEE (reference sequence). V dropped 0 bases and J dropped 6; count of bases not matched to a gene: 8. Full variable domain (outside the CDR3, taken from reference TRBV5-4 and TRBJ2-5): ETGVTQSPTHLIKTRGQQVTLRCSSQSGHNTVSWYQQALGQGPQFIFQYYREEENGRGNFPPRFSGLQFPNYSSELNVNALELDDSALYLCASSLAKAGGPKTQYFGPGTRLLVL.

J is TRBJ2-7 and V is TRBV7-2; D tentatively reads TRBD1 or TRBD2 (5 bases each). Germline CDR1 is SGHTA and CDR2 is FQGNSA. The CDR3 spans 13 residues. V shed 4 bases and J shed 2 bases, with 9 bases lying between them. The CDR3 loop is CASSSGRPYEQYV. In nucleotides, the CDR3 is TGTGCCAGCAGCTCGGGACGGCCCTACGAGCAGTACGTC.

This chain joins TRBV9 and TRBJ1-6, with D maybe TRBD1 (6 bases). V lost 4 bases and J 5 bases, leaving 13 bases between the germline ends. In germline, CDR1 is SGDLS, CDR2 YYNGEE. The CDR3 has 15 amino acids. The CDR3 is CASSQRDKDNSPLHF. The CDR3 coding sequence is TGTGCCAGCAGCCAACGGGACAAAGATAATTCACCCCTCCACTTT.

The chain links TRBV20-1 to TRBJ2-3, with 9 bases matching TRBD1. With V trimmed by 3 bases and J by 0 bases, 13 bases remained unmatched. This CDR3 region has 18 residues. The germline gives CDR1 DFQATT, CDR2 SNEGSKA (reference sequence). CDR3 loop: CSARGGGQGFSSTDTQYF. CDR3 coding DNA: TGCAGTGCTAGGGGCGGGGGACAGGGCTTCTCTAGCACAGATACGCAGTATTTT.

The chain couples TRBV4-2 to TRBJ2-5; D is uncertain. Germline V gene lookup returns CDR1 LGHNA and CDR2 YNFKEQ. The V gene lost 0 bases and the J gene lost 12 bases, with 14 bases spanning the gap. This CDR3 spans 13 amino acids. The DNA for the CDR3 is TGTGCCAGCAGCCAAGATCTAAGGACCGCGGAGTACTTC. Its translation is CASSQDLRTAEYF.

This clonotype was found a few times. This chain uses TRBV12-3 or TRBV12-4 with TRBJ2-7; tentative D call: TRBD1 (5 bases). CDR3 length: 16 amino acids. Trimming removed 2 bases from V and 0 bases from J, with 14 bases in between. The CDR3 sequence is CASSLTPRQGSYEQYF. The CDR3 DNA reads TGTGCCAGCAGTTTAACCCCGAGGCAGGGCTCCTACGAGCAGTACTTC.

The chain joins TRBV7-9 to TRBJ2-2, with no clear D. V gave up 1 base and J gave up 0 bases, with 6 bases separating them. The CDR3 is made up of 15 amino acids. In germline, CDR1 is SEHNR, CDR2 FQNEAQ (reference sequence). CDR3 region: CASSLGSPNTGELFF. Here the CDR3 DNA reads TGTGCCAGCAGCTTAGGTAGTCCGAACACCGGGGAGCTGTTTTTT.

This chain connects TRBV4-3 to TRBJ2-1, with 11 bases matching TRBD2. V lost 0 bases to trimming and J lost 15 bases; unmatched junction nucleotides: 19. Germline CDR1 reads LGHNA; CDR2 reads YSLEER. The CDR3 extends over 18 amino acids. CDR3 protein: CASSQDLVAGGPTEGRFF. DNA of the CDR3: TGCGCCAGCAGCCAAGACTTAGTAGCGGGAGGGCCGACGGAGGGGAGGTTCTTC.

The chain couples TRBV19 to TRBJ2-6; D assignment may be TRBD1 or TRBD2 (5 bases each). Germline V gene sequence: CDR1 LNHDA, CDR2 SQIVND (reference sequence). The CDR3 consists of 18 residues. The ends were cut back, 2 bases at V and 0 bases at J, with 14 bases in the middle. The CDR3 DNA sequence: TGTGCCAGTAGTATACAGGGAGAGGCTTTCTCTGGGGCCAACGTCCTGACTTTC. The encoded protein is CASSIQGEAFSGANVLTF.

This clonotype was seen a few times. This chain's CDR3 is CSVGTSGNGEQYV. As DNA, the CDR3 is TGCAGCGTGGGGACTAGCGGGAACGGCGAGCAGTACGTC. The chain employs TRBV29-1 and TRBJ2-7; 13 bases align to TRBD2. In germline, CDR1 is SQVTM, CDR2 ANQGSEA. The CDR3 is 13 amino acids. V lost 6 bases to trimming and J lost 6 bases; unmatched junction nucleotides: 5.

V is TRBV7-3 and J is TRBJ2-3; D may be TRBD1 or TRBD2 (6 bases each). The CDR3 consists of 15 residues. V was pared by 2 bases and J by 6 bases, with 15 bases between. Germline CDR1 SGHTA, CDR2 FQGTGA. The CDR3 spells CASSLGGLDLDTQYF. The DNA of the CDR3 is TGTGCCAGCAGCTTAGGGGGGCTAGATCTCGATACGCAGTATTTT. The entire variable domain, with the rest obtained from reference TRBV7-3 and TRBJ2-3, is as follows: GAGVSQTPSNKVTEKGKYVELRCDPISGHTALYWYRQSLGQGPEFLIYFQGTGAADDSGLPNDRFFAVRPEGSVSTLKIQRTERGDSAVYLCASSLGGLDLDTQYFGPGTRLTVL.

The chain employs TRBV7-8 and TRBJ2-3; tentatively, D is TRBD1 or TRBD2 (5 bases each). In germline, CDR1 is SGHVS, CDR2 FQNEAQ. Trimming shortened V by 0 bases and J by 2 bases, and 21 bases separated the two germline ends. The CDR3 totals 19 residues. The CDR3 spells CASSLAHRTGPLNTDTQYF. The CDR3 DNA is TGTGCCAGCAGCTTAGCGCACCGGACGGGACCCCTAAACACAGATACGCAGTATTTT.

This clonotype was seen a handful of times. The chain links TRBV12-3 or TRBV12-4 to TRBJ1-2; 8 bases agree with TRBD1. With 0 bases clipped from V and 8 bases from J, the junction kept 8 bases outside the gene matches. The CDR3 has 15 residues. DNA for the CDR3: TGTGCCAGCAGTTTAGCGCTGGACAGGGTGAGCGGCTACACCTTC. Translation: CASSLALDRVSGYTF.

This chain uses TRBV27 with TRBJ2-3; D gene ambiguous. There are 14 residues in the CDR3. V gave up 8 bases and J gave up 3 bases, with 15 bases separating them. CDR1 and CDR2 (germline): MNHEY, SMNVEV (reference sequence). CDR3 sequence: CASHPIGHTDTQYF. DNA of the CDR3: TGTGCCAGCCACCCGATCGGGCATACAGATACGCAGTATTTT.